The 18 T cell receptor beta chains presented below share a single source sample, sequenced in a study of T cells after yellow fever vaccination. Via MiXCR, TCRdb re-called the 5' RACE reads, giving one row per CDR3 protein. The sample lists 250,000 to 300,000 distinct CDR3 sequences, about 5.2% occurring once. The specimen was CD4+ T cells sorted from PBMCs, collected on the day of the yellow fever booster vaccination. These TCRs come from a man aged 18-30 years who received the YFV17D yellow fever vaccine.

This clonotype has ten or more counts. This chain joins TRBV6-6 and TRBJ2-7; the match to TRBD1 covers 10 bases. J was trimmed by 6 bases and V by 2 bases; bases with no gene match: 7. CDR3 length equals 15 residues. Germline CDR1 MNHNY, CDR2 SVGAGI (reference sequence). The CDR3: CASSYGRTGGFEQYF. In DNA form, the CDR3 reads TGTGCCAGCAGTTACGGGAGGACAGGGGGTTTCGAGCAGTACTTC.

CDR3 residues: CASGFNRGAQYF. DNA of the CDR3: TGTGCTAGTGGTTTTAACCGGGGGGCGCAGTATTTT. V usage is TRBV12-5 and J usage is TRBJ2-3; 7 bases map to TRBD2. Germline V lookup: CDR1 LGHNT, CDR2 FRNRAP. The CDR3 contains 12 residues. The trim removed 3 bases at V and 10 bases at J, leaving 4 bases unmatched. Full variable domain (remainder filled in from reference TRBV12-5 and TRBJ2-3): DARVTQTPRHKVTEMGQEVTMRCQPILGHNTVFWYRQTMMQGLELLAYFRNRAPLDDSGMPKDRFSAEMPDATLATLKIQPSEPRDSAVYFCASGFNRGAQYFGPGTRLTVL.

This clonotype was observed at least ten times. The genes are TRBV11-2 and TRBJ2-7; tentatively, D is TRBD1 (6 bases). Trimming left V 1 base short and J 2 bases short, with 12 bases between. Germline V gene lookup returns CDR1 SGHAT and CDR2 FQNNGV. CDR3 length: 15 residues. The CDR3 loop reads CASSLVPDSTYEQYF. CDR3 bases: TGTGCCAGCAGCTTAGTCCCGGACAGCACCTACGAGCAGTACTTC.

This clonotype was counted between two and nine times. This sequence joins TRBV5-1 and TRBJ1-4, with TRBD1 as a possible D gene (6 bases). The CDR3 runs to 16 residues. The germline V and J ends were trimmed by 1 base and 4 bases, with 14 bases remaining between them. Per germline, CDR1 SGHRS and CDR2 YFSETQ. CDR3 nucleotides: TGCGCCAGCAGCTTGAAAGAATTCAGGGGTAATGAAAAACTGTTTTTT. Protein product: CASSLKEFRGNEKLFF.

The V call is TRBV5-1, the J call TRBJ1-2; D is undetermined. This CDR3 has 15 residues. V gave up 0 bases and J gave up 0 bases, with 9 bases separating them. CDR1 is SGHRS, CDR2 YFSETQ, per germline. The CDR3 nucleotides read TGCGCCAGCAGCTTGGGACCGCGCCCTAACTATGGCTACACCTTC. This translates into CASSLGPRPNYGYTF. Supplemented by reference TRBV5-1 and TRBJ1-2, the full variable domain reads KAGVTQTPRYLIKTRGQQVTLSCSPISGHRSVSWYQQTPGQGLQFLFEYFSETQRNKGNFPGRFSGRQFSNSRSEMNVSTLELGDSALYLCASSLGPRPNYGYTFGSGTRLTVV.

This clonotype has a handful of counts. The rearrangement joins TRBV14 to TRBJ2-4; unclear D gene. This CDR3 is 16 amino acids long. V was pared by 1 base and J by 0 bases, with 10 bases between. The germline V gene encodes CDR1 SGHDN and CDR2 FVKESK. In nucleotides, the CDR3 is TGTGCCAGCAGCCAAGGACGGATCCTAGCCAAAAACATTCAGTACTTC. Translated: CASSQGRILAKNIQYF.

V is TRBV6-6 and J is TRBJ1-1; D is perhaps TRBD1 (6 bases). This CDR3 contains 13 residues. Trimming took off 5 bases at V and 5 bases at J, with 12 bases between the two ends. Germline CDR1 reads MNHNY; CDR2 reads SVGAGI (reference sequence). The CDR3 spells CASSTGRITEAFF. The CDR3, as DNA: TGTGCCAGCAGTACAGGGAGGATAACTGAAGCTTTCTTT.

This clonotype was recorded at least ten times. V and J are TRBV4-2 and TRBJ2-7; 11 bases map to TRBD2. The CDR3 extends over 15 amino acids. The V and J ends lost 0 bases and 3 bases, in that order; junction bases with no gene match: 1. The germline CDR1 and CDR2 sequences are LGHNA and YNFKEQ. CDR3 amino acids: CASSQDLAGGYEQYF. DNA of the CDR3: TGTGCCAGCAGCCAAGATCTAGCGGGGGGCTACGAGCAGTACTTC.

This clonotype was detected only a few times. The chain recombines TRBV7-6 with TRBJ2-5; a weak D match, TRBD1 (6 bases). Per germline, CDR1 SGHVS and CDR2 FNYEAQ. Trimming took off 4 bases at V and 2 bases at J, with 14 bases between the two ends. CDR3 size: 15 residues. The CDR3 here is CASSSYQDSQETQYF. DNA for the CDR3: TGTGCCAGCAGCTCTTACCAGGACAGTCAAGAGACCCAGTACTTC.

This clonotype appeared many times. The J gene is TRBJ1-1, the V gene TRBV18; no definite D call. The CDR3 loop spans 14 amino acids. Between the trimmed V and J ends, which lost 3 bases and 4 bases, there was a span of 12 bases. The germline V gene encodes CDR1 KGHSH and CDR2 LQKENI. This CDR3 is CASSPSGWGTEAFF. The CDR3, as DNA: TGTGCCAGCTCACCTTCCGGGTGGGGCACTGAAGCTTTCTTT.

This clonotype was detected only a few times. This chain links TRBV4-2 with TRBJ2-1; 10 bases map to TRBD2. V was pared by 0 bases and J by 8 bases, with 13 bases of the junction left unmatched. The germline CDR1 and CDR2 sequences are LGHNA and YNFKEQ. CDR3 size: 18 residues. DNA for the CDR3: TGTGCCAGCAGCCAAGATCGAAGCGGGGGGGCCTATAGGGATGAGCAGTTCTTC. It specifies CASSQDRSGGAYRDEQFF.

At least ten counts were recorded for this clonotype. This sequence joins TRBV12-3 or TRBV12-4 and TRBJ2-1, with D possibly matching TRBD2 (6 bases). V was pared by 5 bases and J by 3 bases, with 17 bases between. This CDR3 is built from 16 residues. As DNA, the CDR3 is TGTGCCAGCAGTGGGGGGACGGGAAATCTCTACAATGAGCAGTTCTTC. Translation gives CASSGGTGNLYNEQFF.

A few counts support this clonotype. The genes are TRBV19 and TRBJ2-7; D ambiguous. The germline gives CDR1 LNHDA, CDR2 SQIVND (reference sequence). Deletions cut 5 bases from V and 1 base from J, with 9 bases between. The CDR3 is 13 residues long. CDR3 in DNA: TGTGCCAGTAGTGAGGCGGAATCCTACGAGCAGTACTTC. Its protein is CASSEAESYEQYF.

The rearrangement joins TRBV28 to TRBJ2-3, with 9 bases identical to TRBD1. The V segment lost 7 bases and the J segment 3 bases; nucleotides outside the gene matches: 5. CDR3 length equals 14 residues. Germline loops: CDR1 MDHEN, CDR2 SYDVKM. This CDR3 is CASMTGGVTDTQYF. In DNA form, the CDR3 reads TGTGCCAGCATGACAGGGGGGGTGACAGATACGCAGTATTTT.

The V and J genes are TRBV27 and TRBJ2-5, with 9 bases lining up with TRBD2. The CDR3 contains 15 residues. Trimming took 6 bases from V and 0 from J; bases not matched to a gene: 5. Germline CDR1 reads MNHEY; CDR2 reads SMNVEV (reference sequence). The CDR3 sequence is CASRLLAGYQETQYF. The DNA for the CDR3 is TGTGCCAGCAGGCTCCTAGCGGGGTACCAAGAGACCCAGTACTTC.

There are a few counts of this clonotype. The chain is built from TRBV24-1 and TRBJ2-2; a weak D match, TRBD1 (5 bases). Germline CDR1 and CDR2: KGHDR and SFDVKD. The CDR3 has 15 residues. Trimming removed 4 bases at V and 1 base at J, with 9 bases between. The DNA for the CDR3 is TGTGCCACCAGTGACCCTACAGGGAACACCGGGGAGCTGTTTTTT. It is translated as CATSDPTGNTGELFF.

This clonotype has just a few counts. V usage is TRBV7-6 and J usage is TRBJ2-3; D gene unclear. V lost 4 bases to trimming and J lost 2 bases, with 16 bases between them. Germline assignment: CDR1 SGHVS and CDR2 FNYEAQ. The CDR3 has 16 residues. CDR3 nucleotide sequence: TGTGCCAGCAGCTGGAACTTGGCAGGCGACACAGATACGCAGTATTTT. This codes for CASSWNLAGDTDTQYF.

The table lists this clonotype with a few counts. The rearrangement joins TRBV7-2 to TRBJ1-6, with D perhaps matching TRBD1 (5 bases). Trimming shortened V by 5 bases and J by 14 bases, and 19 bases separated the two germline ends. In germline, CDR1 is SGHTA, CDR2 FQGNSA. This CDR3 region has 14 residues. In nucleotides, the CDR3 is TGTGCCAGCAGCCCGGGGCGGTCGTTACTAGCCCTCCACTTT. As protein: CASSPGRSLLALHF.